The clone carrying this T cell receptor beta chain was found many times. The sequence runs out 3 residues before the end of the CDR3; the remainder is reconstructed from the germline J gene. The CDR3 length is 14 residues. The V segment lost 4 bases and the J segment 7 bases; nucleotides outside the gene matches: 2. Per germline, CDR1 MNHNS and CDR2 SASEGT. The data stem from a study of T cell clonality in common variable immunodeficiency. Control and CVID samples contributed equal amounts of genomic DNA. TCRdb's table, derived via immunoSEQ multiplex PCR, lists solely in-frame clones and lacks some. The sample has 35,000 or so clones, none seen only once. Caucasian heritage predominated among both patients and controls.

This TCR was recovered from a person aged 18 to 70 in good health. Sequenced sample: peripheral blood mononuclear cells. V and J are TRBV6-1 and TRBJ1-6; 9 bases are shared with TRBD1. The CDR3 sequence: CASSAGQGNSPLHF. Partial CDR3 DNA: TGTGCCAGCAGTGCTGGACAGGGGAATTCACCC.